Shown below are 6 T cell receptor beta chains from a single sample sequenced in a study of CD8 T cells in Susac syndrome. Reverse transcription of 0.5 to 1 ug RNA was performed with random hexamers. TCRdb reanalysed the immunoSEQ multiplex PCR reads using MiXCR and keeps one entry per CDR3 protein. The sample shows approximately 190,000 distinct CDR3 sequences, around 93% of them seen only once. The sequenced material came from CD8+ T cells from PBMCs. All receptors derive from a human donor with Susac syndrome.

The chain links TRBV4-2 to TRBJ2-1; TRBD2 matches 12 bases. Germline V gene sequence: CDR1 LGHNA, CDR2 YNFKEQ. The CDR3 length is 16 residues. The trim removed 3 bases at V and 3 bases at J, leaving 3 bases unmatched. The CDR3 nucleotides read TGTGCCAGCAGCCAGCGGACTAGCGGGATCTACAATGAGCAGTTCTTC. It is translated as CASSQRTSGIYNEQFF.

The CDR3 loop is CASTRDRVGNEQFF. Here the CDR3 DNA reads TGTGCCAGCACCAGAGACAGGGTCGGCAATGAGCAGTTCTTC. The chain links TRBV7-9 to TRBJ2-1; 7 bases fit TRBD1. Germline CDR1 SEHNR, CDR2 FQNEAQ (reference sequence). The V and J ends lost 7 bases and 6 bases, in that order; junction bases with no gene match: 9. The CDR3 extends over 14 amino acids.

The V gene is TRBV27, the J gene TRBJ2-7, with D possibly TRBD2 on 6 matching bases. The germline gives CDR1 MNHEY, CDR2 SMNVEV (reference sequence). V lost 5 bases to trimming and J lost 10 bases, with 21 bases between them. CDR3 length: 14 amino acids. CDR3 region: CASSPGVSTRGQYF. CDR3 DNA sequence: TGTGCCAGCAGTCCGGGTGTCTCCACGCGGGGCCAGTACTTC.

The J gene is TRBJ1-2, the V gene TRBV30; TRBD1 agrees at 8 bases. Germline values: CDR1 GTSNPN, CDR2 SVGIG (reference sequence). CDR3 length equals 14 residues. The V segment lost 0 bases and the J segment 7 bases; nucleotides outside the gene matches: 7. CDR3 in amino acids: CAWSVPGGNRGYTF. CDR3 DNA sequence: TGTGCCTGGAGTGTACCAGGGGGCAATCGTGGCTACACCTTC.

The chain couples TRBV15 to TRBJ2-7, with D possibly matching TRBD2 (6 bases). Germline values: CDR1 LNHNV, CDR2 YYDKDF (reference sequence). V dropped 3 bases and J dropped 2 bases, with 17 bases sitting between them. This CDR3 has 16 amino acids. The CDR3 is CATSSVGDPGAYEQYF. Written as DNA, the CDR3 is TGTGCCACCAGCAGCGTCGGGGACCCGGGGGCCTACGAGCAGTACTTC.

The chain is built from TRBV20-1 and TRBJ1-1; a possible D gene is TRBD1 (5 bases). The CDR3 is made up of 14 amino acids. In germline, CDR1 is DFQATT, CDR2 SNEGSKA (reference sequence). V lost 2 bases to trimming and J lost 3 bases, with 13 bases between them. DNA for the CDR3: TGCAGTGCTAGAATCGGGGGGAGCGACACTGAAGCTTTCTTT. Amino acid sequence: CSARIGGSDTEAFF.